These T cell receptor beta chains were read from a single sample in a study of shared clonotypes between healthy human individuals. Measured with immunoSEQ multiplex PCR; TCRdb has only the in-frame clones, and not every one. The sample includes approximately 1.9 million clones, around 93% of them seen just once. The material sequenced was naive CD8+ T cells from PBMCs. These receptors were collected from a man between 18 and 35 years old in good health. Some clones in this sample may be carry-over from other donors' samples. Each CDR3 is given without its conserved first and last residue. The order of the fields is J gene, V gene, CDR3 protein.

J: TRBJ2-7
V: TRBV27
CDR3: ASSAGRSYEQY

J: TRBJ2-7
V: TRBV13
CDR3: ASSPPGNEQY

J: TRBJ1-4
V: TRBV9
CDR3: ASSVEGDRANEKLF

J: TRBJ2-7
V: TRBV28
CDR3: ASSSMTGSYEQY

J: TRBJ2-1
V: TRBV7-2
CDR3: ASSLSLWPDGDEQF

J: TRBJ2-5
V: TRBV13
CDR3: ASRNRLAQETQY

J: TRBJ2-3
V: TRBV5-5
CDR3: ASSSTSGRVGDTQY

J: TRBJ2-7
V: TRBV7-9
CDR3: ATDGGRYEQY

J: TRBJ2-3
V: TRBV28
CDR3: ASSLGGFRDTQY

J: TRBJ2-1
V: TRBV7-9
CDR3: ASSQTQGSHSYNEQF

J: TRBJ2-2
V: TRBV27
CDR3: ASRLTATTGELF

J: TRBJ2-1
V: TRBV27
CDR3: ASSLRTSQYNEQF

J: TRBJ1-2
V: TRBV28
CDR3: ASSSQRARHYGYT

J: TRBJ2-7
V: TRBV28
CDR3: ASSFSGRFYEQY

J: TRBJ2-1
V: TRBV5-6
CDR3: ASYVRGVPPLVQF

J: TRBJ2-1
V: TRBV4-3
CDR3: ASSQVLQATFYNEQF

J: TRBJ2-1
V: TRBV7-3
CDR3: ASSSRAGGNNEQF